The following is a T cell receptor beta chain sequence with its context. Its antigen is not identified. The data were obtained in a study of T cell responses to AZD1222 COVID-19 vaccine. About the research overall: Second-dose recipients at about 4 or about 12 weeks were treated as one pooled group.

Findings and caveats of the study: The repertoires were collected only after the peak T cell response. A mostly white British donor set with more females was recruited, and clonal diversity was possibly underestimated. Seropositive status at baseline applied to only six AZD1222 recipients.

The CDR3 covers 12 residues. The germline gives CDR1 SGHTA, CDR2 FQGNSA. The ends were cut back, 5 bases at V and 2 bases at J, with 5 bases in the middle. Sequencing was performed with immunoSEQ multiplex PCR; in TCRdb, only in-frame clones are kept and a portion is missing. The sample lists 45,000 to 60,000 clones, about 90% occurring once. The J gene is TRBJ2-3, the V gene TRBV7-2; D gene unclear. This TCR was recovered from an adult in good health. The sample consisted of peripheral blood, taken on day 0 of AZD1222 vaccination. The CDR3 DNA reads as TGTGCCAGCAGCATGTCCACAGATACGCAGTATTTT. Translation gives CASSMSTDTQYF.